This T cell receptor beta chain was obtained from a study of shared T cell receptors in the human thymus. V dropped 4 bases and J dropped 4 bases, with 5 bases sitting between them. The length of the CDR3 is 12 residues. The germline gives CDR1 SGHRS, CDR2 YFSETQ. TCRdb keeps only in-frame clones here, not all; method: immunoSEQ multiplex PCR. This table holds over 450,000 clones, 70% to 80% found once. Separately, the same data were catalogued under a study of human thymus T cells. As that study records: The source of the thymus tissue was resections taken during corrective heart surgery. The authors found apparently biased V and J gene usage in thymic and blood repertoires.

The receptor was isolated from a boy younger than two with a congenital heart defect. The chain recombines TRBV5-1 with TRBJ2-2; D call uncertain. Sequencing was carried out using thymocytes. Here the CDR3 DNA reads TGCGCCAGCAGCCCAGGCACCGGGGAGCTGTTTTTT. Protein: CASSPGTGELFF.